This note documents a single T cell receptor beta chain sequence. What it binds is not known. The ends lost 4 bases at V and 4 bases at J; junction bases unmatched: 7. There are 16 residues in the CDR3. Germline V gene lookup returns CDR1 SGHNT and CDR2 YYREEE (reference sequence). Every patient experienced relapse after autologous stem cell transplantation, and brentuximab vedotin exposure varied. These data originate in a study of PD-1 blockade in classical Hodgkin lymphoma. Background on the study: The patients were dosed with nivolumab 3 mg/kg, infused intravenously every 2 weeks. Regarding the study as a whole: With CD4+ cells, TCR diversity rose significantly by C4D1, but not with CD8+ cells. TCR diversity at baseline was reported to be reduced in newly diagnosed patients relative to healthy donors.

Using immunoSEQ multiplex PCR, the repertoire was profiled, and TCRdb retains in-frame clones only, with some absent. The table includes fewer than 90,000 clones, under 90% detected once. This TCR came from a human donor with classical Hodgkin lymphoma. This chain links TRBV5-4 with TRBJ2-7, with TRBD2 matching over 14 bases. The material sequenced was peripheral blood mononuclear cells (PBMCs), taken at baseline. In DNA form, the CDR3 reads TGTGCCAGCAGCCCGGGGACTAGCGGGAGTCTATACGAGCAGTACTTC. It specifies CASSPGTSGSLYEQYF.